These T cell receptor beta chains were read from a single sample in a study of lung T cells in sarcoidosis with Löfgren's syndrome. Via MiXCR, TCRdb re-called the reads, giving one row per CDR3 protein. Found here are some 19,000 distinct CDR3 sequences, roughly 23% of them singletons; the top ten hold around 0.8%. The sequenced sample consisted of CD4+ T cells from bronchoalveolar lavage. These receptors all stem from a human donor with sarcoidosis (Löfgren's syndrome or another form), or a control subject (not recorded which). CDR3s include the opening cysteine and the closing phenylalanine or tryptophan. The D gene is left open where the match is weak. Clone size appears in some rows only: once, few, many, or a class for an expanded clone.

>NA|TRBD1|TRBJ1-4|TRBV29-1
CSVGTGLEKLFF
TGCAGCGTTGGGACAGGTCTCGAAAAACTGTTTTTT
>many|NA|TRBJ2-3|TRBV4-2
CASSQGRAASVDTQYF
TGTGCCAGCAGCCAAGGGAGGGCCGCTAGCGTCGATACGCAGTATTTT
>few|NA|TRBJ2-3|TRBV29-1
CSVRDALNTQYF
TGCAGCGTTAGGGATGCTCTAAATACGCAGTATTTT
>medium-sized|NA|TRBJ2-1|TRBV6-6
CASSYQDFYNEQFF
TGTGCCAGCAGTTACCAGGATTTCTACAATGAGCAGTTCTTC
>NA|NA|TRBJ1-1|TRBV27
CASSLGGRGGRFMDTEAFF
TGTGCCAGCAGTTTAGGGGGTCGGGGTGGTAGATTCATGGACACCGAAGCTTTCTTT
>many|NA|TRBJ2-5|TRBV20-1
CSARIPYRETQYF
TGCAGTGCTAGAATACCCTACCGAGAGACCCAGTACTTC
>NA|TRBD1|TRBJ2-1|TRBV29-1
CSVETGQGARWQFF
TGCAGCGTTGAGACAGGACAGGGGGCACGGTGGCAGTTCTTC
>few|TRBD2|TRBJ2-7|TRBV5-4
CASSLRLAGGYSYEQYF
TGTGCCAGCAGCTTGCGGCTAGCGGGAGGTTACTCCTACGAGCAGTACTTC
>NA|NA|TRBJ2-5|TRBV5-1
CASSIPTGTETQYF
TGCGCCAGCAGCATCCCGACAGGAACAGAGACCCAGTACTTC
>NA|TRBD2|TRBJ2-3|TRBV20-1
CSAPGLAGTDTQYF
TGCAGTGCGCCGGGACTAGCCGGCACAGATACGCAGTATTTT
>medium-sized|NA|TRBJ2-3|TRBV6-1
CASAYFLDTQYF
TGTGCCAGCGCTTATTTTTTGGATACGCAGTATTTT
>NA|NA|TRBJ2-6|TRBV10-3
CAISESGGSGANVLTF
TGTGCCATCAGTGAGTCAGGGGGCTCTGGGGCCAACGTCCTGACTTTC
>medium-sized|TRBD1|TRBJ2-7|TRBV28
CASSSFGQGSYEQYF
TGTGCCAGCAGTTCATTCGGACAGGGTAGCTACGAGCAGTACTTC